This TCR beta chain was sequenced for a study of T cell responses to AZD1222 COVID-19 vaccine. Study conclusions and caveats: Spike-specific TCR depth and breadth grew after two AZD1222 doses. Targeting of unmutated variant regions was reportedly seen in nearly half of spike-specific TCRs. Along spike, vaccine-associated CD4 TCRs were found throughout, with dominance at 160-218 and 743-854.

This clone was seen once. The target antigen is unknown. Assay used: immunoSEQ multiplex PCR; TCRdb lists only in-frame clones, some missing. Of about 140,000 clones listed, about 92% are singletons. V was pared by 5 bases and J by 1 base, with 8 bases between. This CDR3 has 14 residues. Here the sequenced sample was peripheral blood, taken after recovery from COVID-19. The receptor comes from an adult who had recovered from COVID-19. V and J are TRBV23-1 and TRBJ2-2, with a possible D match to TRBD2 (6 bases). TRBV23-1 is labeled an ORF, and its function is uncertain. CDR3: CASSTGGNTGELFF. The CDR3 DNA reads TGCGCCAGCAGTACCGGGGGGAACACCGGGGAGCTGTTTTTT.